These 31 T cell receptor beta chains came from one sample sequenced in a study of T cell repertoires in cytomegalovirus infection. These receptors have no identified antigens. TCRdb called the reads again in MiXCR, with one record for every CDR3 protein. The sample lists roughly 730,000 distinct CDR3 sequences, around 31% seen once, with about 20% in the top ten. The sequences come from cultured PBMCs, collected from culture after CMV antigen stimulation. Source of these receptors: a human donor in good health (CMV status not recorded). Some clones in this sample may be carry-over from other donors' samples.

The chain carries TRBV18 and TRBJ1-1, with D perhaps TRBD1 (6 bases). The germline V gene encodes CDR1 KGHSH and CDR2 LQKENI. This CDR3 has 15 residues. Trimming took off 8 bases at V and 3 bases at J, with 19 bases between the two ends. DNA for the CDR3: TGTGCCAGCACCAAAGACAGGCCTTGGGACACTGAAGCTTTCTTT. It is translated as CASTKDRPWDTEAFF.

This sequence joins TRBV10-3 and TRBJ2-3; 7 nucleotides match TRBD2. This CDR3 has 13 amino acids. Germline CDR1 is ENHRY and CDR2 is SYGVKD. Germline trimming cut 8 bases from V and 2 bases from J; bases unmatched to any gene: 4. The CDR3 region is CAIGDYHTDTQYF. The CDR3 region has the DNA TGTGCCATCGGGGACTACCACACAGATACGCAGTATTTT.

CDR3 sequence reads: CASSQRGGTEAFF. The DNA of the CDR3 is TGTGCCAGCAGCCAAAGGGGGGGCACTGAAGCTTTCTTT. The chain links TRBV7-2 to TRBJ1-1; a weak D match, TRBD1 (6 bases). Between the trimmed V and J ends, which lost 5 bases and 4 bases, there was a span of 11 bases. Germline CDR1 is SGHTA and CDR2 is FQGNSA. There are 13 residues in the CDR3. The complete variable domain, with remaining parts taken from reference TRBV7-2 and TRBJ1-1, reads GAGVSQSPSNKVTEKGKDVELRCDPISGHTALYWYRQSLGQGLEFLIYFQGNSAPDKSGLPSDRFSAERTGGSVSTLTIQRTQQEDSAVYLCASSQRGGTEAFFGQGTRLTVV.

There are many counts of this clonotype. This sequence joins TRBV7-2 and TRBJ2-5; 9 nucleotides align to TRBD1. Losses at the gene ends were 2 bases for V and 2 bases for J; bases not matched to a gene: 6. The V gene's germline CDR1 is SGHTA and CDR2 FQGNSA. This CDR3 region has 16 residues. The CDR3: CASSLMMTGGQETQYF. CDR3 DNA: TGTGCCAGCAGCTTAATGATGACAGGGGGACAAGAGACCCAGTACTTC.

This sequence joins TRBV7-2 and TRBJ2-1; D may be TRBD2 (6 bases). The CDR3 length is 17 residues. With 2 bases removed from V and 2 bases from J, the gap between germline ends came to 16 bases. Germline CDR1 is SGHTA and CDR2 is FQGNSA. The CDR3 spells CASSLPSSRRAYNEQFF. DNA for the CDR3: TGTGCCAGCAGCTTACCCTCCTCGCGGAGGGCCTACAATGAGCAGTTCTTC.

The chain carries TRBV4-3 and TRBJ2-1; the D is unclear. Deletions cut 2 bases from V and 0 bases from J, with 8 bases between. Germline values: CDR1 LGHNA, CDR2 YSLEER. This CDR3 comprises 15 residues. The CDR3 nucleotides read TGCGCCAGCAGCCAAAAAACGAGCTCCTACAATGAGCAGTTCTTC. Protein product: CASSQKTSSYNEQFF.

This clonotype was detected many times. The rearrangement links TRBV7-2 to TRBJ1-2; 11 nucleotides agree with TRBD1. Losses at the gene ends were 8 bases for V and 3 bases for J; bases not matched to a gene: 5. The CDR3 has 14 residues. Germline V lookup: CDR1 SGHTA, CDR2 FQGNSA. The DNA of the CDR3 is TGTGCCAGCGCCCCGGGACAGGGGGACTATGGCTACACCTTC. Its protein is CASAPGQGDYGYTF.

The rearrangement joins TRBV20-1 to TRBJ1-1; TRBD1 aligns across 7 bases. Germline V gives CDR1 DFQATT, CDR2 SNEGSKA (reference sequence). CDR3 length equals 13 residues. Trimming removed 5 bases from V and 10 bases from J; junction bases left unmatched: 13. The CDR3 bases are TGCAGTGCTCTTCCCGACAGGGCCTTTGGAGCTTTCTTT. Translation: CSALPDRAFGAFF.

The V gene is TRBV11-2, the J gene TRBJ2-1; D perhaps matches TRBD1 (5 bases). The germline CDR1 and CDR2 sequences are SGHAT and FQNNGV. Trimming stripped 3 bases from V and 7 bases from J, with 16 bases between. This CDR3 has 15 residues. CDR3 residues: CASSFGAGGGNEQFF. CDR3 in DNA: TGTGCCAGCAGCTTTGGGGCAGGCGGTGGGAATGAGCAGTTCTTC.

The chain couples TRBV19 to TRBJ2-5; D remains ambiguous. CDR1 and CDR2 from the germline V gene are LNHDA and SQIVND (reference sequence). The CDR3 contains 17 residues. Between the trimmed V and J ends, which lost 2 bases and 5 bases, there was a span of 21 bases. The CDR3 loop is CASSIISTSDSRETQYF. In DNA form, the CDR3 reads TGTGCCAGTAGTATAATTAGCACATCCGATTCTCGCGAGACCCAGTACTTC.

This chain joins TRBV20-1 and TRBJ1-2; D not certain. V was cut by 6 bases and J by 5 bases, with 16 bases left in between. The length of the CDR3 is 13 residues. Germline assignment: CDR1 DFQATT and CDR2 SNEGSKA (reference sequence). The CDR3 loop reads CSAPPPATYGYTF. The CDR3 DNA reads as TGCAGTGCCCCCCCTCCCGCGACATATGGCTACACCTTC.

The genes are TRBV28 and TRBJ2-5, with D possibly being TRBD1 or TRBD2 (5 bases each). The CDR3 covers 15 residues. Trimming shortened V by 5 bases and J by 5 bases, and 18 bases separated the two germline ends. The germline CDR1 and CDR2 sequences are MDHEN and SYDVKM. In DNA, the CDR3 is TGTGCCAGCAGTCTCCGGAGAGGGGCTAGGGAGACCCAGTACTTC. Translation: CASSLRRGARETQYF. The variable domain in full, with the rest retrieved from reference TRBV28 and TRBJ2-5, is DVKVTQSSRYLVKRTGEKVFLECVQDMDHENMFWYRQDPGLGLRLIYFSYDVKMKEKGDIPEGYSVSREKKERFSLILESASTNQTSMYLCASSLRRGARETQYFGPGTRLLVL.

This clonotype was seen at least ten times. The J gene is TRBJ1-3, the V gene TRBV7-2; D is ambiguous. The CDR3 is made up of 17 amino acids. The V gene lost 4 bases and the J gene lost 0 bases, with 16 bases spanning the gap. Germline values: CDR1 SGHTA, CDR2 FQGNSA. The CDR3: CASSSRPPIISGNTIYF. The CDR3 DNA reads TGTGCCAGCAGCTCGAGACCTCCTATTATCTCTGGAAACACCATATATTTT.

The rearrangement joins TRBV6-2 or TRBV6-3 to TRBJ2-2; D is unresolved. The V gene lost 0 bases and the J gene lost 1 base, with 6 bases spanning the gap. Germline V CDR1 and CDR2: MNHEY, SVGEGT. The CDR3 contains 15 residues. The CDR3 region is CASSYSLGNTGELFF. The CDR3 DNA reads TGTGCCAGCAGTTACTCGCTTGGGAACACCGGGGAGCTGTTTTTT.

This clonotype was recorded a few times. The J gene is TRBJ1-4, the V gene TRBV7-2, with D unresolved. This CDR3 is 14 amino acids long. With 6 bases removed from V and 0 bases from J, the gap between germline ends came to 8 bases. Germline V gene data show CDR1 as SGHTA and CDR2 as FQGNSA. The CDR3 protein is CASSGKATNEKLFF. Here the CDR3 DNA reads TGTGCCAGCAGTGGAAAGGCAACTAATGAAAAACTGTTTTTT.

The rearrangement uses TRBV6-5 and TRBJ2-1; the D is unclear. The CDR3 is made up of 14 amino acids. The germline V and J ends were trimmed by 2 bases and 5 bases, with 10 bases remaining between them. The germline CDR1 and CDR2 sequences are MNHEY and SVGAGI. In nucleotides, the CDR3 is TGTGCCAGCAGTTACCCCCCCCCTGACAATGAGCAGTTCTTC. Translating it yields CASSYPPPDNEQFF.

This clonotype was seen a few times. The chain uses TRBV7-9 and TRBJ2-4, with unresolved D. Germline V gives CDR1 SEHNR, CDR2 FQNEAQ (reference sequence). The CDR3 is made up of 12 amino acids. V was shortened by 10 bases and J by 4 bases, with 11 bases between the two germline ends. CDR3 residues: CATYPEKNIQYF. CDR3 in DNA: TGTGCCACGTACCCCGAGAAAAACATTCAGTACTTC.

This clonotype appeared a few times. The rearrangement joins TRBV19 to TRBJ1-5; D possibly corresponds to TRBD1 (5 bases). Deletions cut 3 bases from V and 6 bases from J, with 21 bases between. The CDR3 runs to 17 residues. Germline assignment: CDR1 LNHDA and CDR2 SQIVND (reference sequence). The DNA for the CDR3 is TGTGCCAGTAGTATCCGGGGGGGTGATGCCCCTGGTCAGCCCCAGCATTTT. Its protein is CASSIRGGDAPGQPQHF.

The CDR3 here is CASSGLLAGGAYNEQFF. The CDR3 DNA sequence: TGTGCCAGCAGCGGGCTTCTCGCGGGGGGCGCATACAATGAGCAGTTCTTC. This chain uses TRBV9 with TRBJ2-1; 8 bases fit TRBD2. The CDR3 sequence is 17 residues long. Trimming took 3 bases from V and 4 from J; bases not matched to a gene: 12. The germline V gene encodes CDR1 SGDLS and CDR2 YYNGEE. The entire variable domain, with the rest obtained from reference TRBV9 and TRBJ2-1, is as follows: DSGVTQTPKHLITATGQRVTLRCSPRSGDLSVYWYQQSLDQGLQFLIQYYNGEERAKGNILERFSAQQFPDLHSELNLSSLELGDSALYFCASSGLLAGGAYNEQFFGPGTRLTVL.

The chain carries TRBV28 and TRBJ2-4; D gene ambiguous. V was clipped by 8 bases and J by 0 bases, with 8 bases between them. The CDR3 has 13 amino acids. CDR1 and CDR2 from the germline V gene are MDHEN and SYDVKM. CDR3 protein: CASGVLAKNIQYF. In nucleotides, the CDR3 is TGTGCCAGCGGGGTCTTAGCCAAAAACATTCAGTACTTC. The variable domain in full, with the rest retrieved from reference TRBV28 and TRBJ2-4, is DVKVTQSSRYLVKRTGEKVFLECVQDMDHENMFWYRQDPGLGLRLIYFSYDVKMKEKGDIPEGYSVSREKKERFSLILESASTNQTSMYLCASGVLAKNIQYFGAGTRLSVL.

This chain connects TRBV11-2 to TRBJ2-2, with 9 bases fitting TRBD2. CDR3 size: 18 residues. Germline V gene sequence: CDR1 SGHAT, CDR2 FQNNGV. V lost 5 bases, J lost 0 bases, and 10 bases stayed unmatched. Here the CDR3 DNA reads TGTGCCAGCAGCCCCCTGGCGGGACTAGCCTCGAACACCGGGGAGCTGTTTTTT. It translates to CASSPLAGLASNTGELFF. The complete variable domain, with remaining parts taken from reference TRBV11-2 and TRBJ2-2, reads EAGVAQSPRYKIIEKRQSVAFWCNPISGHATLYWYQQILGQGPKLLIQFQNNGVVDDSQLPKDRFSAERLKGVDSTLKIQPAKLEDSAVYLCASSPLAGLASNTGELFFGEGSRLTVL.

V gene TRBV5-6 combines with J gene TRBJ1-4; a weak D match, TRBD1 (5 bases). The V and J ends lost 1 base and 4 bases respectively, with 8 bases between them. The CDR3 spans 14 residues. Germline loops: CDR1 SGHDT, CDR2 YYEEEE. The CDR3 protein is CASSLRQGNEKLFF. For the CDR3, the DNA is TGTGCCAGCAGCTTGAGGCAGGGTAATGAAAAACTGTTTTTT.

This clonotype was seen repeatedly, ten times or more. V and J are TRBV6-1 and TRBJ2-7, with TRBD2 matching 8 bases. The CDR3 consists of 15 residues. Trimming cost V 1 base and J 3 bases; bases outside gene matches: 5. Germline V gives CDR1 MNHNS, CDR2 SASEGT. The CDR3 DNA follows: TGTGCCAGCAGTGAAGTAGTAGCGGGATTCTACGAGCAGTACTTC. Amino acids: CASSEVVAGFYEQYF.

This clonotype was observed many times. This chain uses TRBV7-9 with TRBJ2-1; D is perhaps TRBD2 (6 bases). This CDR3 comprises 14 residues. Per the germline V gene, CDR1 is SEHNR and CDR2 is FQNEAQ (reference sequence). V lost 1 base and J 8 bases, leaving 12 bases between the germline ends. The CDR3 protein is CASSLEGRSDEQFF. In DNA form, the CDR3 reads TGTGCCAGCAGCTTAGAAGGGAGGTCGGATGAGCAGTTCTTC.

The rearrangement links TRBV6-2 or TRBV6-3 to TRBJ2-1, with D unresolved. CDR1 MNHEY and CDR2 SVGEGT come from the germline V gene. Trimming removed 5 bases at V and 13 bases at J, with 12 bases between. CDR3 length equals 11 residues. The CDR3 bases are TGTGCCAGCAGTCAGACCCGAGGTCAGTTCTTC. Protein product: CASSQTRGQFF.

The chain recombines TRBV7-2 with TRBJ1-4; D is perhaps TRBD1 (5 bases). V was cut by 1 base and J by 10 bases, with 19 bases left in between. The CDR3 consists of 16 residues. Germline V gene sequence: CDR1 SGHTA, CDR2 FQGNSA. The CDR3 region is CASSLVFREESGKLFF. In DNA form, the CDR3 reads TGTGCCAGCAGCTTAGTGTTCAGGGAGGAGTCCGGAAAACTGTTTTTT.

This chain links TRBV7-2 with TRBJ2-2; TRBD1 agrees at 8 bases. Germline CDR1 and CDR2: SGHTA and FQGNSA. The CDR3 totals 16 residues. V trimming: 5 bases; J trimming: 4 bases; junction bases outside the gene matches: 9. CDR3 nucleotide sequence: TGTGCCAGCAGCCCGTGGACAGGGCGGGGCACCGGGGAGCTGTTTTTT. It yields the protein CASSPWTGRGTGELFF.

This chain uses TRBV28 with TRBJ2-7; TRBD1 might be the D (6 bases). Germline V CDR1 and CDR2: MDHEN, SYDVKM. With 4 bases removed from V and 7 bases from J, the gap between germline ends came to 20 bases. This CDR3 has 15 amino acids. This CDR3 is CASSSLTGTINEQYF. Written as DNA, the CDR3 is TGTGCCAGCAGTTCTTTGACAGGCACCATCAATGAGCAGTACTTC. Full variable domain (missing parts from reference TRBV28 and TRBJ2-7): DVKVTQSSRYLVKRTGEKVFLECVQDMDHENMFWYRQDPGLGLRLIYFSYDVKMKEKGDIPEGYSVSREKKERFSLILESASTNQTSMYLCASSSLTGTINEQYFGPGTRLTVT.

This clonotype was seen repeatedly, ten times or more. The chain joins TRBV7-2 to TRBJ2-7; D ambiguous. The CDR3 is made up of 13 amino acids. Trimming took off 5 bases at V and 5 bases at J, with 13 bases between the two ends. Germline lookup yields CDR1 SGHTA and CDR2 FQGNSA. The CDR3 reads CASSLMGGDEQYF. The CDR3 DNA is TGTGCCAGCAGCCTCATGGGTGGCGACGAGCAGTACTTC.

This clonotype came up a few times. The chain is built from TRBV4-1 and TRBJ2-5; D may match TRBD1 or TRBD2 (5 bases each). Germline values: CDR1 MGHRA, CDR2 YSYEKL. Trimming left V 4 bases short and J 4 bases short, with 13 bases between. The CDR3 runs 14 residues. CDR3 sequence reads: CASSPGTSRETQYF. The DNA of the CDR3 is TGCGCCAGCAGCCCTGGGACCAGCCGAGAGACCCAGTACTTC.

This chain uses TRBV6-2 or TRBV6-3 with TRBJ2-3; either TRBD1 or TRBD2 may supply D (5 bases each). The CDR3 has 15 residues. The V end lost 0 bases, the J end lost 1 base, and 8 bases lay between the germline ends. The V gene's germline CDR1 is MNHEY and CDR2 SVGEGT. The CDR3 is CASSYSGPRTDTQYF. As DNA, the CDR3 is TGTGCCAGCAGTTACTCGGGACCCCGCACAGATACGCAGTATTTT.